This entry lists 9 T cell receptor beta chains sequenced from one sample in a study of OX40 agonist ivuxolimab in advanced cancers. TCRdb's copy holds only in-frame clones and misses some; the assay was immunoSEQ multiplex PCR. The data show under 85,000 clones, about 94% seen once. This material consisted of CD4+ or CD8+ T cells sorted from blood, taken in a trial of the OX40 agonist ivuxolimab. The receptor source for this set is an adult with an advanced solid tumor such as melanoma, head and neck, liver or kidney cancer.

The chain combines TRBV2 with TRBJ2-4, with 8 bases that match TRBD1. From germline, CDR1 is SNHLY and CDR2 FYNNEI. The V segment lost 6 bases and the J segment 0 bases; nucleotides outside the gene matches: 10. The CDR3 consists of 17 residues. The CDR3 spells CASRPRGQGLAKNIQYF. CDR3 in DNA: TGTGCCAGCAGGCCTCGTGGACAGGGACTAGCCAAAAACATTCAGTACTTC.

This chain connects TRBV2 to TRBJ2-2; D is undetermined. CDR1 is SNHLY, CDR2 FYNNEI, per germline. V was clipped by 5 bases and J by 0 bases, with 10 bases between them. The CDR3 consists of 15 residues. The CDR3 DNA is TGTGCCAGCAGTTGGCCGGAAACGAACACCGGGGAGCTGTTTTTT. Amino acid sequence: CASSWPETNTGELFF.

The chain uses TRBV6-5 and TRBJ2-1; 7 bases are a match to TRBD2. Trimming at V came to 8 bases and at J to 10 bases, leaving 14 bases not matched to a gene. The CDR3 runs 14 residues. Germline V gene lookup returns CDR1 MNHEY and CDR2 SVGAGI. Here the CDR3 reads CASARGFGTTEQFF. CDR3 coding DNA: TGTGCCAGCGCGCGGGGCTTTGGGACTACGGAGCAGTTCTTC.

The rearrangement links TRBV7-9 to TRBJ2-7; weak D call: TRBD2 (5 bases). Germline CDR1 is SEHNR and CDR2 is FQNEAQ (reference sequence). The V end was cut by 5 bases, the J end by 3 bases, with 8 bases between. This CDR3 is 12 amino acids long. For the CDR3, the DNA is TGTGCCAGCAGCCCTGGAGGCTACGAGCAGTACTTC. This translates into CASSPGGYEQYF. The full variable domain, with the rest looked up from reference TRBV7-9 and TRBJ2-7, is DTGVSQNPRHKITKRGQNVTFRCDPISEHNRLYWYRQTLGQGPEFLTYFQNEAQLEKSRLLSDRFSAERPKGSFSTLEIQRTEQGDSAMYLCASSPGGYEQYFGPGTRLTVT.

The CDR3 nucleotides read TGTGCCAGCAGCTTAGCAGGGGGCGGAGGCACTGAAGCTTTCTTT. This translates into CASSLAGGGGTEAFF. This chain joins TRBV7-8 and TRBJ1-1; 7 positions agree with TRBD1. The V segment lost 0 bases and the J segment 4 bases; nucleotides outside the gene matches: 5. The V gene's germline CDR1 is SGHVS and CDR2 FQNEAQ. The CDR3 runs 15 residues.

The J gene is TRBJ2-1, the V gene TRBV7-6; D unclear. The CDR3 contains 15 residues. Trimming removed 1 base from V and 1 base from J, with 8 bases in between. CDR1 and CDR2 from the germline V gene are SGHVS and FNYEAQ. This chain's CDR3 is CASSLGGGSYNEQFF. The CDR3 coding sequence is TGTGCCAGCAGCTTAGGAGGTGGTTCCTACAATGAGCAGTTCTTC.

The chain uses TRBV7-6 and TRBJ2-2; 7 bases match TRBD2. Germline V gene data show CDR1 as SGHVS and CDR2 as FNYEAQ. The junction had 5 bases not matched to a gene; V was cut back by 1 base and J by 3 bases. The CDR3 is 16 amino acids. The CDR3 coding sequence is TGTGCCAGCAGCTTAGTTATGCGGGAGTACACCGGGGAGCTGTTTTTT. As protein: CASSLVMREYTGELFF.

The chain couples TRBV5-1 to TRBJ2-2; 8 bases match TRBD1. The CDR3 runs 15 residues. J gave up 4 bases and V 4 bases, and 6 bases lay outside the gene matches. Germline CDR1 SGHRS, CDR2 YFSETQ. This CDR3 is CASSEDRALTGELFF. DNA for the CDR3: TGCGCCAGCAGCGAGGACAGGGCCCTCACCGGGGAGCTGTTTTTT.

The V gene is TRBV27, the J gene TRBJ2-7; D uncertain. The CDR3 runs to 15 residues. Germline CDR1 and CDR2: MNHEY and SMNVEV (reference sequence). V was pared by 8 bases and J by 2 bases, with 19 bases between. This CDR3 reads CASRGSAGVTYEQYF. Here the CDR3 DNA reads TGTGCCAGCCGCGGATCAGCAGGCGTAACCTACGAGCAGTACTTC.